Each of the 18 T cell receptor beta chains below was sequenced from the same sample in a study of CD8+ T cells in alopecia areata. cDNA reverse transcribed from extracted RNA served as the sequencing template. Sequenced by immunoSEQ multiplex PCR; TCRdb stores in-frame clones only, minus some. This table has 200,000 to 250,000 clones, roughly two fifths appearing once. Noted treatment: oral pan-JAK inhibitor, 5-10 mg twice daily. The sample here was CD4+ T cells sorted from blood, taken at approximately week 30, from a patient treated with tofacitinib. The receptor set was obtained from a human donor with alopecia areata.

V and J are TRBV2 and TRBJ2-2; 7 nucleotides match TRBD2. This CDR3 contains 14 residues. CDR1 SNHLY and CDR2 FYNNEI come from the germline V gene. The V and J ends lost 6 bases and 4 bases, in that order; junction bases with no gene match: 5. CDR3: CASSGTISTGELFF. CDR3 nucleotides: TGTGCCAGCAGCGGGACTATTAGCACCGGGGAGCTGTTTTTT.

The chain uses TRBV5-1 and TRBJ2-2, with 13 positions matching TRBD2. This CDR3 comprises 16 residues. Per germline, CDR1 SGHRS and CDR2 YFSETQ. V lost 7 bases to trimming and J lost 7 bases; unmatched junction nucleotides: 10. CDR3 in DNA: TGCGCCAGCTGTCCCCCGGGACTAGCGGGAAGCGGGGAGCTGTTTTTT. It specifies CASCPPGLAGSGELFF. The complete variable domain, with remaining parts taken from reference TRBV5-1 and TRBJ2-2, reads KAGVTQTPRYLIKTRGQQVTLSCSPISGHRSVSWYQQTPGQGLQFLFEYFSETQRNKGNFPGRFSGRQFSNSRSEMNVSTLELGDSALYLCASCPPGLAGSGELFFGEGSRLTVL.

This chain links TRBV29-1 with TRBJ2-7; TRBD1 matches 7 bases. V shed 7 bases, J shed 9 bases, and the junction held 9 bases outside the gene matches. The CDR3 totals 11 residues. Germline loops: CDR1 SQVTM, CDR2 ANQGSEA. The CDR3: CSASRGSVQYF. In nucleotides, the CDR3 is TGCAGCGCCTCCAGGGGGTCGGTGCAGTACTTC.

The chain uses TRBV30 and TRBJ2-1; 8 bases agree with TRBD2. V gave up 0 bases and J gave up 10 bases; unmatched junction bases: 14. This CDR3 is built from 16 residues. In germline, CDR1 is GTSNPN, CDR2 SVGIG (reference sequence). CDR3 in amino acids: CAWSVHGPGGRKEQFF. The CDR3 DNA sequence: TGTGCCTGGAGTGTACACGGTCCGGGGGGGCGAAAAGAGCAGTTCTTC.

The rearrangement uses TRBV30 and TRBJ2-2, with D hard to call. CDR3 length: 12 residues. Trimming removed 4 bases from V and 2 bases from J, with 5 bases in between. CDR1 and CDR2 from the germline V gene are GTSNPN and SVGIG (reference sequence). Here the CDR3 reads CAWTVNTGELFF. The CDR3 nucleotides are TGTGCCTGGACGGTCAACACCGGGGAGCTGTTTTTT.

This chain connects TRBV2 to TRBJ2-2; the D gene is possibly TRBD2 (5 bases). This CDR3 is built from 15 residues. The V end lost 10 bases, the J end lost 5 bases, and 20 bases lay between the germline ends. Germline values: CDR1 SNHLY, CDR2 FYNNEI. The CDR3: CATTLSESGTGELFF. CDR3 coding DNA: TGTGCCACAACCCTATCGGAATCGGGGACCGGGGAGCTGTTTTTT.

This chain joins TRBV30 and TRBJ1-1; the D is unclear. Trimming stripped 0 bases from V and 2 bases from J, with 7 bases between. Germline CDR1 GTSNPN, CDR2 SVGIG (reference sequence). The CDR3 has 13 amino acids. For the CDR3, the DNA is TGTGCCTGGAGTGTACAGCCAAACACTGAAGCTTTCTTT. This codes for CAWSVQPNTEAFF.

The table lists this clone with a few counts. The chain employs TRBV11-2 and TRBJ2-7, with 8 bases lining up with TRBD1. V shed 3 bases, J shed 7 bases, and the junction held 5 bases outside the gene matches. CDR3 length equals 13 residues. Germline V gives CDR1 SGHAT, CDR2 FQNNGV. DNA for the CDR3: TGTGCCAGCAGCTTGGACAGGGCCCGGGAGCAGTACTTC. Its translation is CASSLDRAREQYF.

The chain uses TRBV20-1 and TRBJ1-1, with D unclear. The CDR3 sequence is 11 residues long. CDR1 and CDR2 (germline): DFQATT, SNEGSKA (reference sequence). V lost 1 base and J lost 11, with 11 bases in between. The CDR3 here is CSARGVSGAFF. Written as DNA, the CDR3 is TGCAGTGCTAGAGGTGTGTCTGGGGCTTTCTTT.

In this sample, this clone turned up a few times. V gene TRBV7-9 combines with J gene TRBJ2-7, with 14 nucleotides matching TRBD2. The CDR3 length is 16 residues. With V trimmed by 5 bases and J by 2 bases, 5 bases remained unmatched. Germline assignment: CDR1 SEHNR and CDR2 FQNEAQ (reference sequence). CDR3 DNA: TGTGCCAGCAGCGGGAAGGGACTAGCGGGAGCCTACGAGCAGTACTTC. This gives the protein CASSGKGLAGAYEQYF. The variable domain in full, completed from reference TRBV7-9 and TRBJ2-7, reads DTGVSQNPRHKITKRGQNVTFRCDPISEHNRLYWYRQTLGQGPEFLTYFQNEAQLEKSRLLSDRFSAERPKGSFSTLEIQRTEQGDSAMYLCASSGKGLAGAYEQYFGPGTRLTVT.

This clone has only one observation. The rearrangement uses TRBV6-5 and TRBJ2-2; a weak D match, TRBD1 (6 bases). V was cut by 6 bases and J by 1 base, with 12 bases left in between. Germline V gives CDR1 MNHEY, CDR2 SVGAGI. The CDR3 sequence is 15 residues long. CDR3: CASSDRDMNTGELFF. CDR3 coding DNA: TGTGCCAGCAGCGATAGGGACATGAACACCGGGGAGCTGTTTTTT.

Notes on this clone: Other DNA sequences in the sample encode the same CDR3. The V call is TRBV18, the J call TRBJ1-1; possible D gene TRBD1, 6 bases. From germline, CDR1 is KGHSH and CDR2 LQKENI. Trimming removed 4 bases from V and 1 base from J, with 7 bases in between. The CDR3 consists of 13 residues. CDR3 sequence reads: CASSLTGNTEAFF. The CDR3 nucleotides are TGTGCCAGCTCACTGACAGGGAACACTGAAGCTTTCTTT.

This clone has just a few counts. The CDR3 DNA follows: TGTGCCTGGAGTAGAGGGGGCCTGAGCAATCAGCCCCAGCATTTT. Encoded protein: CAWSRGGLSNQPQHF. The chain uses TRBV30 and TRBJ1-5; 7 nucleotides align to TRBD1. Germline V gene lookup returns CDR1 GTSNPN and CDR2 SVGIG (reference sequence). The ends lost 2 bases at V and 1 base at J; junction bases unmatched: 5. The CDR3 totals 15 residues.

This clone was seen more than once but under ten times. The gene calls are TRBV4-1 and TRBJ1-5, with no clear D. Trimming left V 0 bases short and J 3 bases short, with 15 bases between. Germline V gene sequence: CDR1 MGHRA, CDR2 YSYEKL. This CDR3 region has 17 residues. The CDR3 region is CASSQDVYGSINQPQHF. The CDR3 coding sequence is TGCGCCAGCAGCCAAGATGTTTACGGCAGCATCAATCAGCCCCAGCATTTT.

This chain links TRBV5-1 with TRBJ2-7, with TRBD2 as a possible D gene (5 bases). The germline V and J ends were trimmed by 5 bases and 0 bases, with 12 bases remaining between them. The germline V gene encodes CDR1 SGHRS and CDR2 YFSETQ. The CDR3 length is 14 residues. CDR3: CASSLTGNSYEQYF. CDR3 DNA sequence: TGCGCCAGCAGTCTTACCGGGAACTCCTACGAGCAGTACTTC.

This chain joins TRBV30 and TRBJ1-4; no clear D. This CDR3 contains 16 residues. Germline loops: CDR1 GTSNPN, CDR2 SVGIG (reference sequence). Between the trimmed V and J ends, which lost 0 bases and 3 bases, there was a span of 14 bases. The CDR3 protein is CAWSVSGFGANEKLFF. The DNA for the CDR3 is TGTGCCTGGAGTGTGAGTGGATTTGGGGCTAATGAAAAACTGTTTTTT.

This clone was recorded a few times. This chain uses TRBV5-6 with TRBJ2-7; tentatively, D is TRBD2 (6 bases). The germline V gene has CDR1 SGHDT and CDR2 YYEEEE. The CDR3 extends over 12 amino acids. Trimming left V 2 bases short and J 10 bases short, with 13 bases between. CDR3 nucleotides: TGTGCCAGCAGCTTATTGACGGGAGAACAGTACTTC. Protein sequence: CASSLLTGEQYF.

This clone appeared many times. The chain uses TRBV6-5 and TRBJ2-7; a weak D match, TRBD2 (5 bases). The germline V gene encodes CDR1 MNHEY and CDR2 SVGAGI. Trimming removed 5 bases at V and 6 bases at J, with 11 bases between. The CDR3 extends over 12 amino acids. CDR3: CASSPPRGEQYF. CDR3 nucleotide sequence: TGTGCCAGCAGTCCCCCCCGGGGCGAGCAGTACTTC.